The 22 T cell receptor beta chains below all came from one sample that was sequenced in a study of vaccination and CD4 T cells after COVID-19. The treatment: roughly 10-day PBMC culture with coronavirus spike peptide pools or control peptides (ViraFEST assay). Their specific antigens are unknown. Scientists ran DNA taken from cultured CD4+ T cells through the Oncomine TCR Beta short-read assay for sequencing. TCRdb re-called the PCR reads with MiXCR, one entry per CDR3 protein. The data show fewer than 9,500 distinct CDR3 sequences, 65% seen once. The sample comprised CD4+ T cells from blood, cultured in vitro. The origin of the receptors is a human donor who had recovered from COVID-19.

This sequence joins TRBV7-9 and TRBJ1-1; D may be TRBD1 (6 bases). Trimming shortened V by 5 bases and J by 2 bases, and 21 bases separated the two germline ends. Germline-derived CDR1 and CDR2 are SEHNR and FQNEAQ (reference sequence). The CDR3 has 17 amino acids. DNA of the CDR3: TGTGCCAGCAGCCCGCGGACAGTTCCAAAGCTTAACACTGAAGCTTTCTTT. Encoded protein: CASSPRTVPKLNTEAFF.

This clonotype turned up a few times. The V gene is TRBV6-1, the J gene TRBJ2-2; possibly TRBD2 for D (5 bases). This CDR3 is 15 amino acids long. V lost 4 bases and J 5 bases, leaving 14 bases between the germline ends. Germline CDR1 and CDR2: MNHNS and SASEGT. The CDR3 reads CASSGGRMRTGELFF. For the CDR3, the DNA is TGTGCCAGCAGTGGAGGGAGAATGAGGACCGGGGAGCTGTTTTTT.

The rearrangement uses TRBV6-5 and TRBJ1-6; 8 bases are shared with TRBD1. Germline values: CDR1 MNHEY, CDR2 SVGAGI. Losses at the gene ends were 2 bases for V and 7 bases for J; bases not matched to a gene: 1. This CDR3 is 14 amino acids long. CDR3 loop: CASSYRTGNSPLHF. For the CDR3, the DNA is TGTGCCAGCAGTTACCGGACAGGGAATTCACCCCTCCACTTT.

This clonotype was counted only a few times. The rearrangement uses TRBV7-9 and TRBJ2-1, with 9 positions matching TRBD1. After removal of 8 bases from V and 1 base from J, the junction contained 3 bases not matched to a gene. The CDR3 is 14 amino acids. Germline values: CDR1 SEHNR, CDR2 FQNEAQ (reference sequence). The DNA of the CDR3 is TGTGCCAGCCGAGACAGGGGGTCCTACAATGAGCAGTTCTTC. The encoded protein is CASRDRGSYNEQFF.

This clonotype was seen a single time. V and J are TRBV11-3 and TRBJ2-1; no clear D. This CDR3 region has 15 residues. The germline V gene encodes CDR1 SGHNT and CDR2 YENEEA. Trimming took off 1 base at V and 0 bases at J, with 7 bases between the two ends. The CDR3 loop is CASSLGLHSYNEQFF. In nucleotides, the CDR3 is TGTGCCAGCAGCTTAGGACTCCACTCCTACAATGAGCAGTTCTTC.

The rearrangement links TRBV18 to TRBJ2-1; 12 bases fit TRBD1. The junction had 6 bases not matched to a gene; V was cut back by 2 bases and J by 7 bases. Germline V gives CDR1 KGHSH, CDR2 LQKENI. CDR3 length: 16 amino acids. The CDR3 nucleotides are TGTGCCAGCTCACCATTGCAGGGACAGGGGGCGAATGAGCAGTTCTTC. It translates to CASSPLQGQGANEQFF.

The CDR3 region is CASSSRTGFSFGYTF. Written as DNA, the CDR3 is TGTGCCAGCAGCTCCCGGACAGGGTTTAGTTTTGGCTACACCTTC. The chain links TRBV7-2 to TRBJ1-2, with 8 bases identical to TRBD1. The CDR3 consists of 15 residues. The ends lost 4 bases at V and 7 bases at J; junction bases unmatched: 11. Germline V lookup: CDR1 SGHTA, CDR2 FQGNSA. Based on the CDR3 plus reference TRBV7-2 and TRBJ1-2, the full variable domain is GAGVSQSPSNKVTEKGKDVELRCDPISGHTALYWYRQSLGQGLEFLIYFQGNSAPDKSGLPSDRFSAERTGGSVSTLTIQRTQQEDSAVYLCASSSRTGFSFGYTFGSGTRLTVV.

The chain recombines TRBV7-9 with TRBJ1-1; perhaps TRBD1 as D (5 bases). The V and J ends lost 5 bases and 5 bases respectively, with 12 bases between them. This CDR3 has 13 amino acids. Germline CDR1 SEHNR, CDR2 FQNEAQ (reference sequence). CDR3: CASSPDSGTEAFF. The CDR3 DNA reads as TGTGCCAGCAGCCCAGACAGTGGGACTGAAGCTTTCTTT.

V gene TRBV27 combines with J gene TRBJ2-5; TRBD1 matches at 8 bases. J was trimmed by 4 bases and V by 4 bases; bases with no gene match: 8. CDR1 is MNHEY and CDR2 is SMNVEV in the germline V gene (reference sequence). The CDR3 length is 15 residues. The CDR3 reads CASSYRQGITETQYF. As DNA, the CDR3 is TGTGCCAGCAGTTATCGACAGGGGATTACAGAGACCCAGTACTTC.

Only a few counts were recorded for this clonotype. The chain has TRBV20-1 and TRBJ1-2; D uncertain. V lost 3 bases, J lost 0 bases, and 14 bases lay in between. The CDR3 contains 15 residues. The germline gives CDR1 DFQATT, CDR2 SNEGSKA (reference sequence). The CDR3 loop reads CSARGVDGSNYGYTF. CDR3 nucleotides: TGCAGTGCTAGGGGCGTCGACGGTTCTAACTATGGCTACACCTTC.

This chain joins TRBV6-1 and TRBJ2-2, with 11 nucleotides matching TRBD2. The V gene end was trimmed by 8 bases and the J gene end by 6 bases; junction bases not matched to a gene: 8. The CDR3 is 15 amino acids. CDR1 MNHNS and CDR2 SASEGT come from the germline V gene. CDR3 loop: CASEGLAGGAGELFF. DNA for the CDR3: TGTGCCAGCGAGGGCCTAGCGGGGGGTGCCGGGGAGCTGTTTTTT.

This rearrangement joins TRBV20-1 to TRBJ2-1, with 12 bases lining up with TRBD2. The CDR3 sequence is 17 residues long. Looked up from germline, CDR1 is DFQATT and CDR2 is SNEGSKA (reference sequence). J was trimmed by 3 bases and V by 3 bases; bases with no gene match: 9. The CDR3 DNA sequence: TGCAGTGCTAGCTCCTCTAGCGGGAGGGCCGGCTACAATGAGCAGTTCTTC. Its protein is CSASSSSGRAGYNEQFF.

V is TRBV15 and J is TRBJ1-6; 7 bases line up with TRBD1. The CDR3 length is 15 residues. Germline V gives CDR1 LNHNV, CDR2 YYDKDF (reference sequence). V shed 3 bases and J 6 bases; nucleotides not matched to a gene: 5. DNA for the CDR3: TGTGCCACCAGCAGGGGAAGACAGGGTAATTCACCCCTCCACTTT. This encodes CATSRGRQGNSPLHF.

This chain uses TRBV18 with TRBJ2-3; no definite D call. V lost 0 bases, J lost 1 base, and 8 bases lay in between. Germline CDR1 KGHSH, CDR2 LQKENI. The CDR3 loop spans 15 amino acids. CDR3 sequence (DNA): TGTGCCAGCTCACCACCAGAGAGTGGCACAGATACGCAGTATTTT. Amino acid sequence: CASSPPESGTDTQYF.

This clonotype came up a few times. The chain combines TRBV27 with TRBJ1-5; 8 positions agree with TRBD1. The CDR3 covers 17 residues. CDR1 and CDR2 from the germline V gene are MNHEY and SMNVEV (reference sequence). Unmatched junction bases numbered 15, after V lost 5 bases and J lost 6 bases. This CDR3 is CASSPWTGSLGGQPQHF. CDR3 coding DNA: TGTGCCAGCAGTCCTTGGACAGGGTCATTAGGTGGTCAGCCCCAGCATTTT.

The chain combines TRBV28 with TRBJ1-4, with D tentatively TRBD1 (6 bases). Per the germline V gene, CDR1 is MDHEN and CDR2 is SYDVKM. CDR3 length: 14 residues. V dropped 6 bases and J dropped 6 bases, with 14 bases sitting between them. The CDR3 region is CASREGGSDEKLFF. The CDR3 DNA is TGTGCCAGCAGGGAGGGGGGTTCGGATGAAAAACTGTTTTTT.

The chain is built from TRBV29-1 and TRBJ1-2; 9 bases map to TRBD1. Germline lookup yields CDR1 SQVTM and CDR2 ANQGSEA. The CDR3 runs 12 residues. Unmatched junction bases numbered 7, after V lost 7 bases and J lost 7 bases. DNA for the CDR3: TGCAGCGCCACAGGGGGCGAGGGTGGCTACACCTTC. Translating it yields CSATGGEGGYTF.

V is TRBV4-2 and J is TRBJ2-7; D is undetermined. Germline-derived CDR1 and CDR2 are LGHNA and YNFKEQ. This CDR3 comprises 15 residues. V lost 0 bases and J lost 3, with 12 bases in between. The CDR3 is CASSQDLPQIYEQYF. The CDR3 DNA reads TGTGCCAGCAGCCAAGATCTCCCACAAATCTACGAGCAGTACTTC.

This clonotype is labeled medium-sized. The CDR3 DNA is TGCGCCAGCGGGGGCCCGACAGGGCATAATTCACCCCTCCACTTT. It codes for CASGGPTGHNSPLHF. The chain is built from TRBV23-1 and TRBJ1-6, with 7 bases fitting TRBD1. TRBV23-1 is recorded as an ORF, its role being uncertain. Losses at the gene ends were 8 bases for V and 5 bases for J; bases not matched to a gene: 9. This CDR3 has 15 amino acids.

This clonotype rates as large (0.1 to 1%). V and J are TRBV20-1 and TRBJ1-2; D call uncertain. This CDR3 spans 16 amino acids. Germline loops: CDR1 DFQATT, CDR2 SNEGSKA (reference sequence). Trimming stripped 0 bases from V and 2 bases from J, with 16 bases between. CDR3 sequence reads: CSARDPTLRVNYGYTF. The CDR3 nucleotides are TGCAGTGCTAGAGATCCGACCCTTAGGGTAAACTATGGCTACACCTTC.

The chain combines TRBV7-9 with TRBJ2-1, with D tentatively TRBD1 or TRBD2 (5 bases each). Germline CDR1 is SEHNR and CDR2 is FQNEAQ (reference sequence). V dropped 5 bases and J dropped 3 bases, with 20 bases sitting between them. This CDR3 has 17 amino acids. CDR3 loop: CASSPRLGTFYYNEQFF. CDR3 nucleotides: TGTGCCAGCAGCCCGCGGTTAGGGACGTTTTACTACAATGAGCAGTTCTTC.

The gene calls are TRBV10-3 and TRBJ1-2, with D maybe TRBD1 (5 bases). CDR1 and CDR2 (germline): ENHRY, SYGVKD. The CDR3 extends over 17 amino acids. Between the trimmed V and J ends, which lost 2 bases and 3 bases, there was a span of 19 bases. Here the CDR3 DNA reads TGTGCCATCAGTGAGATGACCCTGGGGGTAGTAGACTATGGCTACACCTTC. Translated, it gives CAISEMTLGVVDYGYTF.